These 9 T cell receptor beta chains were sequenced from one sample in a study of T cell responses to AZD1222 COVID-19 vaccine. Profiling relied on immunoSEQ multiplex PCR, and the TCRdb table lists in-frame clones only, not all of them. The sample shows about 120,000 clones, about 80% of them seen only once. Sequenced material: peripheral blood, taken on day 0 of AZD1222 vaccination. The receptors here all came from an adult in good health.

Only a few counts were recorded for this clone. The CDR3 here is CATWGQPQETQYF. CDR3 sequence (DNA): TGTGCCACCTGGGGACAGCCGCAAGAGACCCAGTACTTC. The chain carries TRBV6-5 and TRBJ2-5; 7 nucleotides line up with TRBD1. This CDR3 contains 13 residues. The J segment lost 2 bases and the V segment lost 10 bases, leaving 7 bases of the junction unmatched. CDR1 and CDR2 (germline): MNHEY, SVGAGI.

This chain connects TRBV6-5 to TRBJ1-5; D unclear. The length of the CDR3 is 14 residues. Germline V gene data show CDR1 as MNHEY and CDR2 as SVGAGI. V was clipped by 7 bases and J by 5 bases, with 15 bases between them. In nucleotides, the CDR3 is TGTGCCAGCACCGGACCAACCGGGTATCAGCCCCAGCATTTT. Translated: CASTGPTGYQPQHF.

Written as DNA, the CDR3 is TGCAGTGCTAGTGCGTCAGGGAACGAGGTTGAAAAACTGTTTTTT. This codes for CSASASGNEVEKLFF. V gene TRBV20-1 combines with J gene TRBJ1-4; perhaps TRBD1 as D (5 bases). Germline V gene data show CDR1 as DFQATT and CDR2 as SNEGSKA (reference sequence). This CDR3 is 15 amino acids long. Trimming cost V 3 bases and J 7 bases, with 18 bases left between them.

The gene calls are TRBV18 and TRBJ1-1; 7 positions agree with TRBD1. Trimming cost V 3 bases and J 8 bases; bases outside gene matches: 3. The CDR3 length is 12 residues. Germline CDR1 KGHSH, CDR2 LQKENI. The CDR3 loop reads CASSPLQGEAFF. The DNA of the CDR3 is TGTGCCAGCTCACCCTTACAGGGGGAAGCTTTCTTT.

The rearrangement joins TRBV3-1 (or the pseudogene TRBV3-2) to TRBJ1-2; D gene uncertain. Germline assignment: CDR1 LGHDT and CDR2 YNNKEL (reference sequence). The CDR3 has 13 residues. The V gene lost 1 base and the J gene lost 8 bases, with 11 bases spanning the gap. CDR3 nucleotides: TGTGCCAGCAGCCAAGCTACAGCAGTCGGCTACACCTTC. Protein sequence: CASSQATAVGYTF.

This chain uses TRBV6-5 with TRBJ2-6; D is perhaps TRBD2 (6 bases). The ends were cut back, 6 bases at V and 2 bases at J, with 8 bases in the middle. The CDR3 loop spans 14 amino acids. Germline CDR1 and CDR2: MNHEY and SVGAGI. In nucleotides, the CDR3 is TGTGCCAGCAGGGGGGGAGCTGGGGCCAACGTCCTGACTTTC. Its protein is CASRGGAGANVLTF.

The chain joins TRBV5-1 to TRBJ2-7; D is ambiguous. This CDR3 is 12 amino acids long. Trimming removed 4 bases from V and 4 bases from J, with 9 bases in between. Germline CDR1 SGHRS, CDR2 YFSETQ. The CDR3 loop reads CASSLEVYEQYF. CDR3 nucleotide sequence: TGCGCCAGCAGCCTTGAGGTATACGAGCAGTACTTC.

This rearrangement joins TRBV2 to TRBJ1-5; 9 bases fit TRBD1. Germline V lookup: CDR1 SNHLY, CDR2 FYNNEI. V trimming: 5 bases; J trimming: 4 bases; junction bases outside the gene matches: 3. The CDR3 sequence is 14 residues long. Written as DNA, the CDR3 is TGTGCCAGCAGTACCGGACAGGGGAATCAGCCCCAGCATTTT. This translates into CASSTGQGNQPQHF.

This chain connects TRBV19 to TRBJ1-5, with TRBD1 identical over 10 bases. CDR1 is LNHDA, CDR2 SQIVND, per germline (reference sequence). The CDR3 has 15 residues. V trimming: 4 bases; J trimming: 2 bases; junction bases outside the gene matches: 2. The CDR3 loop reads CASSTGTGGNQPQHF. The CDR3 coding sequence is TGTGCCAGTAGTACGGGGACAGGGGGCAATCAGCCCCAGCATTTT.